This T cell receptor (beta chain) appears in the sequencing data of a study of siplizumab effects on memory and regulatory T cells. Findings of the study overall: Sequences below about 10^-5 frequency were poorly captured. As a result, only a minor fraction of alloreactive clones mapped to unstimulated subsets. The study found naive T cells seemingly more diverse than memory cells and seemingly major alloresponse contributors.

Assays were performed on roughly 10^5 TCR templates per sample. Repertoires were generated with immunoSEQ multiplex PCR, while TCRdb's copy carries only in-frame clones and drops some. The sample has under 130,000 clones; just over 90% are singletons. As to this clone: Its antigen is unidentified.

Germline values: CDR1 MNHNS, CDR2 SASEGT. There are 16 residues in the CDR3. V lost 4 bases to trimming and J lost 7 bases; unmatched junction nucleotides: 10. The sequence derives from a human donor in good health. The specimen was CD4+ T cells sorted from blood. V usage is TRBV6-1 and J usage is TRBJ2-5; 12 nucleotides line up with TRBD2. The CDR3 is CASSVTSGGTRGTQYF. The CDR3 DNA is TGTGCCAGCAGTGTCACTAGCGGGGGGACCCGGGGGACCCAGTACTTC.